The 17 T cell receptor beta chains below come from one sample, sequenced in a study of T cell repertoires in cytomegalovirus infection. TCRdb called the reads again in MiXCR, with one record for every CDR3 protein. Of over 120,000 distinct CDR3 sequences in the sample, roughly 32% were seen once. No antigen has been assigned to these receptors. Sequencing used CD8+ T cells from cultured PBMCs, obtained from culture after CMV antigen stimulation. These receptors were collected from a human donor in good health (CMV status not recorded). Some clones in this sample may be carry-over from other donors' samples.

This clonotype was found a few times. The V and J genes are TRBV7-9 and TRBJ2-1, with 14 bases aligning to TRBD2. V was pared by 7 bases and J by 4 bases, with 9 bases of the junction left unmatched. CDR1 and CDR2 (germline): SEHNR, FQNEAQ (reference sequence). This CDR3 comprises 17 residues. CDR3 nucleotide sequence: TGTGCCAGCACGTGGTGGACTAGCGGGAGGACTTACAATGAGCAGTTCTTC. Protein product: CASTWWTSGRTYNEQFF.

The V and J genes are TRBV20-1 and TRBJ2-1; 7 bases fit TRBD2. The length of the CDR3 is 13 residues. The J segment lost 7 bases and the V segment lost 5 bases, leaving 8 bases of the junction unmatched. The V gene's germline CDR1 is DFQATT and CDR2 SNEGSKA (reference sequence). In DNA, the CDR3 is TGCAGTGCTGGGTTTGGGCGGGGGAATGAGCAGTTCTTC. It codes for CSAGFGRGNEQFF.

This clonotype was seen only a few times. The J gene is TRBJ2-7, the V gene TRBV7-2; TRBD1 is a possible D gene (6 bases). Trimming took 4 bases from V and 0 from J, leaving 7 bases between them. CDR1 is SGHTA and CDR2 is FQGNSA in the germline V gene. The CDR3 runs to 13 residues. CDR3 amino acids: CASSWTVSYEQYF. The DNA for the CDR3 is TGTGCCAGCAGCTGGACAGTCTCCTACGAGCAGTACTTC.

This chain connects TRBV19 to TRBJ1-1; D gene ambiguous. The length of the CDR3 is 14 residues. V lost 5 bases, J lost 5 bases, and 15 bases lay in between. Germline CDR1 and CDR2: LNHDA and SQIVND (reference sequence). CDR3 in amino acids: CASSPLGIVTEAFF. CDR3 sequence (DNA): TGTGCCAGTAGTCCATTGGGGATCGTGACTGAAGCTTTCTTT.

The chain employs TRBV2 and TRBJ2-4; 7 bases fit TRBD2. The J segment lost 9 bases and the V segment lost 0 bases, leaving 11 bases of the junction unmatched. Germline CDR1 and CDR2: SNHLY and FYNNEI. The CDR3 totals 16 residues. The DNA for the CDR3 is TGTGCCAGCAGTGAAGCGCTCGGGGGTAGGGAGGGCATTCAGTACTTC. This codes for CASSEALGGREGIQYF.

The chain combines TRBV4-1 with TRBJ2-7; 9 bases agree with TRBD1. This CDR3 spans 16 amino acids. CDR1 and CDR2 (germline): MGHRA, YSYEKL. V lost 3 bases and J lost 6; bases outside the gene matches: 12. The CDR3 nucleotides read TGCGCCAGCAGCCAGGGCTCCGGGACAGGGAGTTTCGAGCAGTACTTC. This sequence encodes CASSQGSGTGSFEQYF.

This clonotype was counted at least ten times. The rearrangement uses TRBV19 and TRBJ1-1; the D is unclear. Trimming took 1 base from V and 1 from J, leaving 1 base between them. This CDR3 region has 12 residues. Germline CDR1 reads LNHDA; CDR2 reads SQIVND (reference sequence). The chain's CDR3 is CASSIGNTEAFF. The CDR3 coding sequence is TGTGCCAGTAGTATAGGGAACACTGAAGCTTTCTTT.

The V and J genes are TRBV6-1 and TRBJ2-3; D not resolved. V was shortened by 6 bases and J by 6 bases, with 13 bases between the two germline ends. There are 13 residues in the CDR3. The germline V gene has CDR1 MNHNS and CDR2 SASEGT. The CDR3 DNA sequence: TGTGCCAGCAGAAACCCTGGATGGGATACGCAGTATTTT. Amino acid sequence: CASRNPGWDTQYF.

This clonotype appeared a few times. This rearrangement joins TRBV27 to TRBJ1-6; 10 nucleotides align to TRBD1. Trimming removed 4 bases from V and 9 bases from J; junction bases left unmatched: 6. This CDR3 is built from 15 residues. The V gene's germline CDR1 is MNHEY and CDR2 SMNVEV (reference sequence). The CDR3 DNA reads as TGTGCCAGCAGTTCCGGGACAGGGGCGGGTTCACCCCTCCACTTT. It translates to CASSSGTGAGSPLHF.

The rearrangement joins TRBV7-8 to TRBJ1-3, with D unclear. This CDR3 contains 15 residues. V lost 10 bases and J 0 bases, leaving 16 bases between the germline ends. CDR1 is SGHVS, CDR2 FQNEAQ, per germline. CDR3 amino acids: CATAPAPGSGNTIYF. CDR3 coding DNA: TGTGCCACCGCGCCCGCTCCGGGCTCTGGAAACACCATATATTTT.

This clonotype has more than one count but fewer than ten. This chain links TRBV4-1 with TRBJ2-7; D remains ambiguous. The ends were cut back, 5 bases at V and 8 bases at J, with 13 bases in the middle. Germline V CDR1 and CDR2: MGHRA, YSYEKL. The CDR3 totals 12 residues. The CDR3 reads CASSKTYGQQYF. As DNA, the CDR3 is TGCGCCAGCAGCAAAACCTACGGACAGCAGTACTTC.

The chain combines TRBV7-8 with TRBJ1-1; D is undetermined. The CDR3 runs to 16 residues. Between the trimmed V and J ends, which lost 1 base and 0 bases, there was a span of 12 bases. Germline-derived CDR1 and CDR2 are SGHVS and FQNEAQ. The CDR3 sequence: CASSLVGGTLNTEAFF. For the CDR3, the DNA is TGTGCCAGCAGCTTAGTAGGCGGCACTCTGAACACTGAAGCTTTCTTT.

The genes are TRBV27 and TRBJ1-3; 8 positions match TRBD1. The CDR3 is 20 amino acids. CDR1 is MNHEY and CDR2 is SMNVEV in the germline V gene (reference sequence). V lost 4 bases, J lost 3 bases, and 20 bases stayed unmatched. The CDR3 nucleotides read TGTGCCAGCAGTTCCCGACCACCCGCAGGGGGCTTTTCGTATGGAAACACCATATATTTT. Translating it yields CASSSRPPAGGFSYGNTIYF.

The chain couples TRBV27 to TRBJ2-3; D perhaps matches TRBD1 (5 bases). The CDR3 runs 20 residues. V was shortened by 2 bases and J by 3 bases, with 27 bases between the two germline ends. Per the germline V gene, CDR1 is MNHEY and CDR2 is SMNVEV (reference sequence). The CDR3 bases are TGTGCCAGCAGTTTACAGGTCTCCCGTCGATCAAGGGGTCTTACAGATACGCAGTATTTT. Encoded protein: CASSLQVSRRSRGLTDTQYF.

V and J are TRBV11-1 and TRBJ2-1; 8 bases align to TRBD2. CDR1 is SGHAT and CDR2 is FQDESV in the germline V gene (reference sequence). With 2 bases clipped from V and 4 bases from J, the junction kept 7 bases outside the gene matches. CDR3 size: 16 residues. The CDR3 region has the DNA TGTGCCAGCAGCTTACAGAGCGGGGGCTTATACAATGAGCAGTTCTTC. Its protein product is CASSLQSGGLYNEQFF.

V and J are TRBV6-5 and TRBJ1-2; 9 bases line up with TRBD1. V gave up 2 bases and J gave up 4 bases; unmatched junction bases: 5. Germline V gene sequence: CDR1 MNHEY, CDR2 SVGAGI. The CDR3 is made up of 15 amino acids. The chain's CDR3 is CASSYQGTGSYGYTF. The DNA of the CDR3 is TGTGCCAGCAGTTACCAAGGGACAGGGTCCTATGGCTACACCTTC.

This clonotype has more than one count but fewer than ten. The rearrangement joins TRBV12-3 or TRBV12-4 to TRBJ2-7; 8 nucleotides agree with TRBD2. The V segment lost 7 bases and the J segment 2 bases; nucleotides outside the gene matches: 10. The CDR3 spans 15 residues. CDR3 in amino acids: CASNGPGGDPYEQYF. CDR3 bases: TGTGCCAGCAATGGACCGGGAGGGGATCCCTACGAGCAGTACTTC.